Listed here are 23 T cell receptor beta chains from one sample, sequenced in a study of blood T cell repertoires in COVID-19. Sequenced by immunoSEQ multiplex PCR; TCRdb stores in-frame clones only, minus some. The sample carries roughly 100,000 clones, around 76% recorded once. Source material: peripheral blood. The receptors come from a woman in her 70s with acute or convalescent COVID-19.

The chain has TRBV5-1 and TRBJ1-1; D is possibly TRBD1 (6 bases). Germline V CDR1 and CDR2: SGHRS, YFSETQ. This CDR3 has 18 amino acids. Trimming left V 2 bases short and J 0 bases short, with 20 bases between. This CDR3 is CASSLSPGQFRMNTEAFF. The CDR3, as DNA: TGCGCCAGCAGCTTAAGCCCCGGACAGTTCAGGATGAACACTGAAGCTTTCTTT.

The rearrangement uses TRBV2 and TRBJ2-2, with a tentative D call TRBD1 (6 bases). Trimming shortened V by 0 bases and J by 7 bases, and 15 bases separated the two germline ends. This CDR3 has 16 amino acids. In germline, CDR1 is SNHLY, CDR2 FYNNEI. The CDR3: CASSEAPTGTGGELFF. The CDR3, as DNA: TGTGCCAGCAGTGAAGCACCAACAGGGACGGGCGGGGAGCTGTTTTTT. The full variable domain, with the rest looked up from reference TRBV2 and TRBJ2-2, is EPEVTQTPSHQVTQMGQEVILRCVPISNHLYFYWYRQILGQKVEFLVSFYNNEISEKSEIFDDQFSVERPDGSNFTLKIRSTKLEDSAMYFCASSEAPTGTGGELFFGEGSRLTVL.

The gene calls are TRBV27 and TRBJ1-4, with TRBD1 as a possible D gene (6 bases). V was clipped by 5 bases and J by 15 bases, with 22 bases between them. The CDR3 runs to 14 residues. Germline loops: CDR1 MNHEY, CDR2 SMNVEV (reference sequence). The CDR3 region has the DNA TGTGCCAGCAGTCAAACCGGACAGAGCCTGAATTTGTTTTTT. Translating gives CASSQTGQSLNLFF.

The chain uses TRBV6-5 and TRBJ2-5; D is possibly TRBD2 (6 bases). Germline loops: CDR1 MNHEY, CDR2 SVGAGI. The CDR3 spans 14 residues. V dropped 6 bases and J dropped 5 bases, with 16 bases sitting between them. CDR3 residues: CASSPQEGRETQYF. The CDR3 DNA reads TGTGCCAGCAGCCCCCAGGAGGGGAGGGAGACCCAGTACTTC.

V and J are TRBV10-3 and TRBJ2-3; 7 nucleotides match TRBD1. This CDR3 has 15 amino acids. CDR1 and CDR2 (germline): ENHRY, SYGVKD. The ends lost 8 bases at V and 1 base at J; junction bases unmatched: 9. CDR3 sequence (DNA): TGTGCCATCGGGACAGCCCTCCGGGGCACAGATACGCAGTATTTT. Translated, it gives CAIGTALRGTDTQYF.

The genes are TRBV5-1 and TRBJ1-3, with 8 bases lining up with TRBD1. The length of the CDR3 is 15 residues. Germline-derived CDR1 and CDR2 are SGHRS and YFSETQ. After removal of 6 bases from V and 0 bases from J, the junction contained 5 bases not matched to a gene. CDR3 DNA: TGCGCCAGCACAACAGGGGGAAACTCTGGAAACACCATATATTTT. Protein sequence: CASTTGGNSGNTIYF.

This chain connects TRBV5-1 to TRBJ2-5; TRBD1 aligns across 11 bases. With 3 bases clipped from V and 1 base from J, the junction kept 5 bases outside the gene matches. This CDR3 has 16 residues. The germline V gene encodes CDR1 SGHRS and CDR2 YFSETQ. CDR3 nucleotides: TGCGCCAGCAGCTACTCAGGGACAGGGGGCCAAGAGACCCAGTACTTC. It codes for CASSYSGTGGQETQYF.

The V call is TRBV2, the J call TRBJ2-5; a weak D match, TRBD2 (7 bases). Germline CDR1 SNHLY, CDR2 FYNNEI. The CDR3 is 14 amino acids. V was trimmed by 6 bases and J by 5 bases, leaving 16 bases between them. The DNA for the CDR3 is TGTGCCAGCAGGTGGGGGGGGCCGAGGGAGACCCAGTACTTC. Protein sequence: CASRWGGPRETQYF.

The V call is TRBV28, the J call TRBJ2-1; D is ambiguous. V shed 10 bases and J shed 8 bases, with 15 bases lying between them. The CDR3 has 12 amino acids. Germline V CDR1 and CDR2: MDHEN, SYDVKM. CDR3 sequence (DNA): TGTGCCACCGAACTACCTCGACATGAGCAGTTCTTC. Residues: CATELPRHEQFF.

The V and J genes are TRBV11-2 and TRBJ1-3; tentatively, D is TRBD1 (5 bases). Germline assignment: CDR1 SGHAT and CDR2 FQNNGV. V lost 5 bases and J lost 0, with 11 bases in between. The length of the CDR3 is 15 residues. The CDR3 DNA reads as TGTGCCAGCAGCGGGTGGGGCGGCTCTGGAAACACCATATATTTT. This sequence encodes CASSGWGGSGNTIYF.

In this sample, this clone turned up a few times. This chain links TRBV18 with TRBJ2-1; 15 bases match TRBD2. CDR1 and CDR2 from the germline V gene are KGHSH and LQKENI. The V gene end was trimmed by 3 bases and the J gene end by 7 bases; junction bases not matched to a gene: 1. The CDR3 runs 15 residues. CDR3 nucleotides: TGTGCCAGCTCACCCGGACTAGCGGGGGGGAATGAGCAGTTCTTC. It is translated as CASSPGLAGGNEQFF. Variable domain in full (rest from reference TRBV18 and TRBJ2-1): NAGVMQNPRHLVRRRGQEARLRCSPMKGHSHVYWYRQLPEEGLKFMVYLQKENIIDESGMPKERFSAEFPKEGPSILRIQQVVRGDSAAYFCASSPGLAGGNEQFFGPGTRLTVL.

The V and J genes are TRBV6-1 and TRBJ2-5, with D tentatively TRBD2 (6 bases). V lost 2 bases and J lost 7, with 17 bases in between. CDR1 is MNHNS and CDR2 is SASEGT in the germline V gene. The CDR3 loop spans 15 amino acids. The CDR3 is CASSELSGSLGTQYF. The CDR3 nucleotides are TGTGCCAGCAGTGAACTTAGCGGATCCCTTGGGACCCAGTACTTC.

The chain is built from TRBV3-1 (or the pseudogene TRBV3-2) and TRBJ1-4; 9 bases align to TRBD1. Germline assignment: CDR1 LGHDT and CDR2 YNNKEL (reference sequence). V was pared by 5 bases and J by 9 bases, with 10 bases of the junction left unmatched. The CDR3 has 15 amino acids. The CDR3 reads CASSINRGRTQKLFF. In DNA form, the CDR3 reads TGTGCCAGCAGCATCAACAGGGGGCGGACGCAAAAACTGTTTTTT.

V and J are TRBV24-1 and TRBJ1-1; 7 bases align to TRBD1. Germline V lookup: CDR1 KGHDR, CDR2 SFDVKD. CDR3 length: 14 amino acids. After removal of 4 bases from V and 5 bases from J, the junction contained 6 bases not matched to a gene. Here the CDR3 DNA reads TGTGCCACCAGTGACCCGACAGGGAGGACTGAAGCTTTCTTT. Protein sequence: CATSDPTGRTEAFF.

The chain links TRBV7-9 to TRBJ2-2; the D gene is possibly TRBD1 (5 bases). This CDR3 region has 15 residues. The germline V gene has CDR1 SEHNR and CDR2 FQNEAQ (reference sequence). V was pared by 1 base and J by 7 bases, with 13 bases between. The CDR3 sequence: CASSLDTPRGGELFF. In DNA form, the CDR3 reads TGTGCCAGCAGCTTAGACACCCCTAGGGGCGGGGAGCTGTTTTTT.

In its sample, this clone was seen a few times. V is TRBV10-1 and J is TRBJ2-7, with a tentative D call TRBD1 (6 bases). Germline V gives CDR1 WNHNN, CDR2 SYGVQD (reference sequence). Trimming pared 2 bases from V and 1 base from J, leaving 6 bases between. This CDR3 spans 13 amino acids. CDR3 protein: CASSEGQSYEQYF. In DNA, the CDR3 is TGCGCCAGCAGTGAGGGACAGTCCTACGAGCAGTACTTC.

A single count supports this clone. The chain uses TRBV27 and TRBJ2-1; TRBD2 agrees at 8 bases. The germline gives CDR1 MNHEY, CDR2 SMNVEV (reference sequence). The CDR3 is 15 residues long. V lost 7 bases and J lost 3; bases outside the gene matches: 8. CDR3 nucleotide sequence: TGTGCCAGCACCACAAGCGGGGGAAGCTACAATGAGCAGTTCTTC. Translating it yields CASTTSGGSYNEQFF.

This clone was seen a handful of times. This chain connects TRBV19 to TRBJ2-7; TRBD1 aligns across 9 bases. V dropped 5 bases and J dropped 7; count of bases not matched to a gene: 9. CDR1 is LNHDA, CDR2 SQIVND, per germline (reference sequence). This CDR3 has 14 amino acids. The CDR3 region is CASSVSGTGLEQYF. The CDR3 DNA sequence: TGTGCCAGTAGTGTCTCCGGGACAGGGCTTGAGCAGTACTTC.

The chain links TRBV6-5 to TRBJ2-5; a weak D match, TRBD2 (6 bases). Germline V gene lookup returns CDR1 MNHEY and CDR2 SVGAGI. The CDR3 runs to 13 residues. The V gene lost 5 bases and the J gene lost 5 bases, with 12 bases spanning the gap. CDR3 in amino acids: CASSQNSGETQYF. The CDR3 DNA sequence: TGTGCCAGCAGTCAAAACAGCGGGGAGACCCAGTACTTC.

The table lists this clone with a few counts. The chain couples TRBV6-6 to TRBJ2-2; D unclear. Germline V gene sequence: CDR1 MNHNY, CDR2 SVGAGI (reference sequence). This CDR3 is 13 amino acids long. V lost 5 bases and J lost 6, with 10 bases in between. The CDR3 nucleotides read TGTGCCAGCAGTCCTGTGGGCGCCGGGGAGCTGTTTTTT. Protein product: CASSPVGAGELFF.

The V call is TRBV29-1, the J call TRBJ2-5, with 9 bases that match TRBD2. The CDR3 loop spans 12 amino acids. Germline trimming cut 6 bases from V and 4 bases from J; bases unmatched to any gene: 3. Germline V gene lookup returns CDR1 SQVTM and CDR2 ANQGSEA. The CDR3 spells CSVGTSLETQYF. CDR3 nucleotide sequence: TGCAGCGTCGGGACTAGCCTAGAGACCCAGTACTTC.

The V and J genes are TRBV5-1 and TRBJ2-7, with D perhaps matching TRBD1 (6 bases). This CDR3 is built from 13 residues. V lost 5 bases and J lost 3, with 12 bases in between. Germline-derived CDR1 and CDR2 are SGHRS and YFSETQ. DNA for the CDR3: TGCGCCAGCAGACCAATGGACAGCTACGAGCAGTACTTC. Translated: CASRPMDSYEQYF.

The rearrangement joins TRBV10-1 to TRBJ2-1; 8 bases map to TRBD2. Losses at the gene ends were 0 bases for V and 3 bases for J; bases not matched to a gene: 4. Per the germline V gene, CDR1 is WNHNN and CDR2 is SYGVQD (reference sequence). The CDR3 loop spans 16 amino acids. CDR3 coding DNA: TGCGCCAGCAGTGAGTCGAGCGGGGGTAACTACAATGAGCAGTTCTTC. It translates to CASSESSGGNYNEQFF.